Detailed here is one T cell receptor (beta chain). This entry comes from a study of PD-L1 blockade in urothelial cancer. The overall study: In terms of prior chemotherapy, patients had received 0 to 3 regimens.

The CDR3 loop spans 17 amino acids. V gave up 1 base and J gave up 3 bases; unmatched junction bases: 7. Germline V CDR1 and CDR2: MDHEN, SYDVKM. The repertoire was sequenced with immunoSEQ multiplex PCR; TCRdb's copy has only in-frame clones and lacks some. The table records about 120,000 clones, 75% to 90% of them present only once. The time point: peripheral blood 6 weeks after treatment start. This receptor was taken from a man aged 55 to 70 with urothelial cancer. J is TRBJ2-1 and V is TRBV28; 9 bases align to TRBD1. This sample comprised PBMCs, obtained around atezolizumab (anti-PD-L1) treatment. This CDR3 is CASSLSPGQGNYNEQFF. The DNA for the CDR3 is TGTGCCAGCAGTTTATCGCCGGGACAGGGTAACTACAATGAGCAGTTCTTC.